The rows below give T cell receptor beta chains drawn from one sample of a study of T cells in Graves' hyperthyroidism and ophthalmopathy. MiXCR, run by TCRdb on the multiplex PCR reads, gives a single entry per CDR3 protein. The sample yields 400,000 or so distinct CDR3 sequences, roughly 15% seen once. Sequenced: blood. These receptors were collected from a woman aged 25 to 39 with Graves' ophthalmopathy. CDR3s include the opening cysteine and the closing phenylalanine or tryptophan. The order of the fields is J gene, V gene, CDR3 protein.

TRBJ1-1 TRBV5-6 CARDGGGLSMNTEAFF
TRBJ1-5 TRBV19 CASTYSDSQIQPQHF
TRBJ1-6 TRBV6-6 CASSYSILGSSYNSPLHF
TRBJ1-3 TRBV10-3 CAIKRSYSGNTIYF
TRBJ1-5 TRBV19 CASSSLFMTGSEAPQHF
TRBJ2-3 TRBV24-1 CATSTTGRGTDTQYF
TRBJ2-7 TRBV20-1 CSAAQVGQGHEQYF
TRBJ1-3 TRBV12-5 CASGLATPGNTIYF
TRBJ2-7 TRBV15 CATSRDKGVWYEQYF
TRBJ2-1 TRBV7-3 CTSSLVAGLGNEQFF
TRBJ2-1 TRBV5-5 CASSPTEGPYNEQFF
TRBJ1-3 TRBV3-1 CASSHPRATGNTIYF
TRBJ2-1 TRBV19 CASSIARVGPYNEQFF
TRBJ1-5 TRBV18 CASGGADRNQPQHF
TRBJ1-5 TRBV6-1 CASNLDRDQPQHF
TRBJ2-2 TRBV12-3/TRBV12-4 CASSLMAGELFF
TRBJ2-1 TRBV7-9 CASSVDRGAYNEQFF